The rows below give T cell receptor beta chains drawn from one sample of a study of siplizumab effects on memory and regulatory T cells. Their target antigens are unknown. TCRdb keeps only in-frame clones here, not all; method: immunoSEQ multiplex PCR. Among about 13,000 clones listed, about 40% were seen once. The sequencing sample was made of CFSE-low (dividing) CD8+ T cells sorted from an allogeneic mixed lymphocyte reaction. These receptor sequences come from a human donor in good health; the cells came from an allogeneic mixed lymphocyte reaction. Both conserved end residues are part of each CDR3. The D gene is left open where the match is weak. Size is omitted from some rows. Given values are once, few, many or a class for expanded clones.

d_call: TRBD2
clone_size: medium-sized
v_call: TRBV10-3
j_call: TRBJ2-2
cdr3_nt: TGTGCCATCAGTGACCCTAGCGGGAGCGGGAACACCGGGGAGCTGTTTTTT
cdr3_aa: CAISDPSGSGNTGELFF

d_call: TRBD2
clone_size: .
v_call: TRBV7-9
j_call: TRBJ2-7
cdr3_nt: TGTGCCAGCAGCTTACCCCCGGGGACTAGCGGGACCTCATACGAGCAGTACTTC
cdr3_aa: CASSLPPGTSGTSYEQYF

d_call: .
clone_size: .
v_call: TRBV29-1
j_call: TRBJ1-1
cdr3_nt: TGCAGCGCTAGCCCGTCCGGCACTGAAGCTTTCTTT
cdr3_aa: CSASPSGTEAFF

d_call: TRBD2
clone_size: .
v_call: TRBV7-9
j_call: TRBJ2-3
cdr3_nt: TGTGCCAGCAGCTTAGCTCTAGCGGGGGTGACAGATACGCAGTATTTT
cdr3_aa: CASSLALAGVTDTQYF

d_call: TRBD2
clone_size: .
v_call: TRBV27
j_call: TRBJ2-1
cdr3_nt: TGTGCCAGCACCGTATTGACTAGCGGGGGGCCTTTATCTAATGAGCAGTTCTTC
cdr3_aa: CASTVLTSGGPLSNEQFF

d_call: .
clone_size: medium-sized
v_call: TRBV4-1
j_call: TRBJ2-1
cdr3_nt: TGCGCCAGCAGCCAACGCGACCCCCTCGACAATGAGCAGTTCTTC
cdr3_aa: CASSQRDPLDNEQFF

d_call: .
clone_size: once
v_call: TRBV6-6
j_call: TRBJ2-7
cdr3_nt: TGTGCCAGCAGACACCGGGACATCTCCTACGAGCAGTACTTC
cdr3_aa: CASRHRDISYEQYF

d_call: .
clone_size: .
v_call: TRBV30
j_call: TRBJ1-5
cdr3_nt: TGTGCCTGGAGTCCGACCCGTTCAGGTCAGCCCCAGCATTTT
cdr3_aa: CAWSPTRSGQPQHF

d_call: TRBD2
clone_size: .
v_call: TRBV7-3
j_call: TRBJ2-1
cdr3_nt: TGTGCCAGCAGCTTCACGGGGGGGCCCGGCGTTGAGCAGTTCTTC
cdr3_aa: CASSFTGGPGVEQFF

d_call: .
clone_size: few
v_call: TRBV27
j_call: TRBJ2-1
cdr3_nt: TGTGCCAGCATTGGGGTAACCGCTCCTATCGATGAGCAGTTCTTC
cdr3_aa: CASIGVTAPIDEQFF

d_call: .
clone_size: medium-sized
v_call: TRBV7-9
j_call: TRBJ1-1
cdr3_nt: TGTGCCAGCAGCTCTATAGGGGGGTTGCCTGAAGCTTTCTTT
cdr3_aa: CASSSIGGLPEAFF

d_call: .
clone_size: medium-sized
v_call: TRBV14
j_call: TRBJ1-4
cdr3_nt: TGTGCCAGCAGCCAGGGGGACAATCAGCCCGAAAAACTGTTTTTT
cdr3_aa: CASSQGDNQPEKLFF

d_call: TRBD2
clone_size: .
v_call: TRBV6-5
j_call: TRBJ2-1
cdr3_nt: TGTGCCAGCAGTGGGACTAGTTCCTACAATGAGCAGTTCTTC
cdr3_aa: CASSGTSSYNEQFF

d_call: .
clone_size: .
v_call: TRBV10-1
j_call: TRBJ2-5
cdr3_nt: TGCGCCAGCAGTGAGGAGACGGAGGGGACCCAGTACTTC
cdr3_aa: CASSEETEGTQYF

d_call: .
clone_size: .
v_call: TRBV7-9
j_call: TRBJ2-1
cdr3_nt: TGTGCCAGCAGCTTAGTAACGAATGAGCAGTTCTTC
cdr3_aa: CASSLVTNEQFF

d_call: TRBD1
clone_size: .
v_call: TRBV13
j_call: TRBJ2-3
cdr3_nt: TGTGCCAGCAGCCCCTGGGACAGCAACACAGATACGCAGTATTTT
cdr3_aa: CASSPWDSNTDTQYF

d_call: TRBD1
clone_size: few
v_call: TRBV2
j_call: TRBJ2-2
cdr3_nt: TGTGCCAGTAGGACAGGCACACGCGGGGAGCTGTTTTTT
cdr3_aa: CASRTGTRGELFF

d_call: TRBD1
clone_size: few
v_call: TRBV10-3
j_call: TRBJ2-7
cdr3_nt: TGTGCCATCAGTGAGTCGAGGACAGGGGAATACGAGCAGTACTTC
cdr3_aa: CAISESRTGEYEQYF

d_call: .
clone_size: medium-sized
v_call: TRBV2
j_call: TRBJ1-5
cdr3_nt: TGTGCCAGCAGTGAAGGCCAGGGACATCAGCCCCAGCATTTT
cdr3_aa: CASSEGQGHQPQHF

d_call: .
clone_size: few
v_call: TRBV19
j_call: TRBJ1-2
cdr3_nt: TGTGCCACCTCCGCCGGGAACCGCTATGGCTACACCTTC
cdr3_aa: CATSAGNRYGYTF

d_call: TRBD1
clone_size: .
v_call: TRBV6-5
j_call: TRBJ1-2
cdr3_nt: TGTGCCAGCAGCGACACAGGGGAATGGTTCTATGGCTACACCTTC
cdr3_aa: CASSDTGEWFYGYTF

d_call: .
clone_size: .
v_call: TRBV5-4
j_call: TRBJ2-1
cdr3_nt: TGTGCCAGCAGCCCCCTAGGGACTGATAAGTTCTTC
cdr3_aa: CASSPLGTDKFF